These 21 T cell receptor beta chains were sequenced from one sample in a study of cytomegalovirus exposure and HLA in healthy donors. PCR used 60 Vbeta primers and 13 Jbeta primers. This table comes from immunoSEQ multiplex PCR, and its TCRdb copy is limited to in-frame clones, with some not included. The sample carries about 160,000 clones, roughly four fifths recorded once. The sample was PBMCs. These receptors were collected from a woman in her 40s in good health and CMV-seronegative.

J is TRBJ1-3 and V is TRBV5-1; the match to TRBD1 covers 9 bases. This CDR3 region has 15 residues. CDR1 is SGHRS and CDR2 is YFSETQ in the germline V gene. The V and J ends lost 3 bases and 6 bases, in that order; junction bases with no gene match: 7. The CDR3 sequence: CASSSGQGSVNTIYF. The DNA for the CDR3 is TGCGCCAGCAGCTCGGGACAGGGTTCGGTAAACACCATATATTTT.

The V and J genes are TRBV18 and TRBJ2-5, with TRBD1 matching 7 bases. Germline V gene lookup returns CDR1 KGHSH and CDR2 LQKENI. CDR3 length: 14 residues. V dropped 3 bases and J dropped 2; count of bases not matched to a gene: 3. Written as DNA, the CDR3 is TGTGCCAGCTCACCTGGCAGGGGGCAAGAGACCCAGTACTTC. Amino acid sequence: CASSPGRGQETQYF.

The rearrangement joins TRBV30 to TRBJ1-1; 7 nucleotides align to TRBD1. The V gene's germline CDR1 is GTSNPN and CDR2 SVGIG (reference sequence). This CDR3 contains 15 residues. The V and J ends lost 3 bases and 3 bases, in that order; junction bases with no gene match: 10. CDR3 protein: CAWSPPDRPDTEAFF. CDR3 in DNA: TGTGCCTGGAGCCCCCCGGACAGGCCCGACACTGAAGCTTTCTTT.

The V and J genes are TRBV5-1 and TRBJ1-2, with 12 nucleotides matching TRBD1. Germline V gene data show CDR1 as SGHRS and CDR2 as YFSETQ. The CDR3 runs to 16 residues. Trimming removed 5 bases from V and 6 bases from J; junction bases left unmatched: 11. CDR3 in amino acids: CASRWGDRGQEDGYTF. The CDR3 DNA follows: TGCGCCAGCAGATGGGGGGACAGGGGGCAGGAAGATGGCTACACCTTC.

This chain connects TRBV19 to TRBJ1-1, with a weak D call TRBD1 (5 bases). The germline V gene encodes CDR1 LNHDA and CDR2 SQIVND (reference sequence). V lost 4 bases, J lost 5 bases, and 14 bases lay in between. The CDR3 sequence is 14 residues long. Here the CDR3 DNA reads TGTGCCAGTAGTACTTTCGGGCGGGGGACTGAAGCTTTCTTT. Encoded protein: CASSTFGRGTEAFF.

This clone has a handful of counts. The chain employs TRBV5-4 and TRBJ1-4; D gene uncertain. Germline CDR1 and CDR2: SGHNT and YYREEE (reference sequence). V was trimmed by 0 bases and J by 8 bases, leaving 17 bases between them. The CDR3 has 16 amino acids. The CDR3 nucleotides read TGTGCCAGCAGCTTGGAGCCCTCTGGCCTCAGGGAAAAACTGTTTTTT. This gives the protein CASSLEPSGLREKLFF.

This clone was seen just once. The rearrangement uses TRBV2 and TRBJ2-7; 8 bases agree with TRBD1. V lost 4 bases to trimming and J lost 1 base; unmatched junction nucleotides: 3. The CDR3 has 14 residues. CDR1 is SNHLY and CDR2 is FYNNEI in the germline V gene. The chain's CDR3 is CASSGQGYSYEQYF. As DNA, the CDR3 is TGTGCCAGCAGTGGACAGGGGTATTCCTACGAGCAGTACTTC.

CDR3 residues: CAWSVGQLNYGYTF. CDR3 bases: TGTGCCTGGAGTGTCGGACAGCTTAACTATGGCTACACCTTC. The chain has TRBV30 and TRBJ1-2; D possibly corresponds to TRBD1 (6 bases). Between the trimmed V and J ends, which lost 0 bases and 1 base, there was a span of 9 bases. This CDR3 has 14 amino acids. Germline V gene sequence: CDR1 GTSNPN, CDR2 SVGIG (reference sequence).

CDR3 loop: CASSQGQGGTDTQYF. CDR3 DNA: TGCGCCAGCAGCCAGGGACAGGGTGGGACAGATACGCAGTATTTT. The J gene is TRBJ2-3, the V gene TRBV5-1; TRBD1 matches 9 bases. The germline V gene has CDR1 SGHRS and CDR2 YFSETQ. V lost 4 bases and J lost 3; bases outside the gene matches: 6. The CDR3 length is 15 residues. Full variable domain (missing parts from reference TRBV5-1 and TRBJ2-3): KAGVTQTPRYLIKTRGQQVTLSCSPISGHRSVSWYQQTPGQGLQFLFEYFSETQRNKGNFPGRFSGRQFSNSRSEMNVSTLELGDSALYLCASSQGQGGTDTQYFGPGTRLTVL.

V gene TRBV29-1 combines with J gene TRBJ1-2; D unclear. Germline V lookup: CDR1 SQVTM, CDR2 ANQGSEA. V lost 3 bases and J lost 5, with 13 bases in between. The CDR3 loop spans 13 amino acids. The DNA for the CDR3 is TGCAGCGTTGAGGTACTATTATGGTATGGCTACACCTTC. It codes for CSVEVLLWYGYTF. The complete variable domain, with remaining parts taken from reference TRBV29-1 and TRBJ1-2, reads SAVISQKPSRDICQRGTSLTIQCQVDSQVTMMFWYRQQPGQSLTLIATANQGSEATYESGFVIDKFPISRPNLTFSTLTVSNMSPEDSSIYLCSVEVLLWYGYTFGSGTRLTVV.

The gene calls are TRBV11-2 and TRBJ1-4; perhaps TRBD1 as D (6 bases). Germline V CDR1 and CDR2: SGHAT, FQNNGV. This CDR3 region has 15 residues. The ends were cut back, 3 bases at V and 7 bases at J, with 15 bases in the middle. In DNA, the CDR3 is TGTGCCAGCAGCTTTGGCGGTACAGGGAGTGAAAAACTGTTTTTT. It is translated as CASSFGGTGSEKLFF. The full variable domain, with the rest looked up from reference TRBV11-2 and TRBJ1-4, is EAGVAQSPRYKIIEKRQSVAFWCNPISGHATLYWYQQILGQGPKLLIQFQNNGVVDDSQLPKDRFSAERLKGVDSTLKIQPAKLEDSAVYLCASSFGGTGSEKLFFGSGTQLSVL.

The J gene is TRBJ2-1, the V gene TRBV19; TRBD1 agrees at 7 bases. J gave up 4 bases and V 1 base, and 4 bases lay outside the gene matches. CDR3 length: 15 residues. CDR1 and CDR2 from the germline V gene are LNHDA and SQIVND (reference sequence). CDR3 DNA: TGTGCCAGTAGTATAGGAGGGGGCCGGTACAATGAGCAGTTCTTC. Translated, it gives CASSIGGGRYNEQFF.

The V gene is TRBV4-2, the J gene TRBJ2-2; 7 bases agree with TRBD1. The CDR3 totals 16 residues. V was pared by 8 bases and J by 3 bases, with 12 bases of the junction left unmatched. CDR1 is LGHNA, CDR2 YNFKEQ, per germline. CDR3 region: CASQGERSLDTGELFF. The CDR3 DNA reads TGTGCCAGCCAGGGGGAAAGGTCATTGGACACCGGGGAGCTGTTTTTT.

The V gene is TRBV19, the J gene TRBJ2-7; 11 bases align to TRBD1. The junction had 2 bases not matched to a gene; V was cut back by 4 bases and J by 3 bases. This CDR3 spans 14 amino acids. Germline lookup yields CDR1 LNHDA and CDR2 SQIVND (reference sequence). The chain's CDR3 is CASSTGTGGYEQYF. The CDR3 DNA follows: TGTGCCAGTAGTACCGGGACAGGGGGCTACGAGCAGTACTTC.

CDR3 bases: TGTGCCAGCAGTGCCCGCACCAAACTAGAGCCAGATACGCAGTATTTT. It encodes CASSARTKLEPDTQYF. The gene calls are TRBV28 and TRBJ2-3; TRBD2 is a possible D gene (5 bases). Germline CDR1 reads MDHEN; CDR2 reads SYDVKM. The CDR3 is 16 amino acids. Trimming stripped 5 bases from V and 4 bases from J, with 19 bases between.

Of note for this clone: At one boundary the junction diverges from the germline segment, which might be a read error. This chain links TRBV7-7 with TRBJ2-2; 7 positions agree with TRBD1. CDR3 length equals 16 residues. Germline CDR1 SSHAT, CDR2 FNYEAQ (reference sequence). This CDR3 reads CASSLGTGQKTGELFF. CDR3 nucleotides: TGTGCTAGCAGCTTAGGGACGGGACAGAAGACCGGGGAGCTGTTTTTT.

This clone was seen a few times. J is TRBJ1-4 and V is TRBV5-8, with unresolved D. V was clipped by 0 bases and J by 4 bases, with 13 bases between them. This CDR3 comprises 16 residues. Germline CDR1 is SGHTS and CDR2 is YDEGEE. CDR3 bases: TGTGCCAGCAGCTTGGTTCGAGTCAGGTTTAATGAAAAACTGTTTTTT. Its translation is CASSLVRVRFNEKLFF.

The gene calls are TRBV29-1 and TRBJ2-5; D perhaps matches TRBD2 (6 bases). The DNA end lines up better with TRBJ2-7; the J call may be wrong. The CDR3 runs 16 residues. Germline CDR1 reads SQVTM; CDR2 reads ANQGSEA. The CDR3, as DNA: TGCAGCGTTGTAGGAGGGGTCCAGGGTTGGAGCCGCGAGCAGTACTTC. Its protein product is CSVVGGVQGWSREQYF.

V usage is TRBV18 and J usage is TRBJ2-2, with a possible D match to TRBD2 (6 bases). Trimming stripped 2 bases from V and 3 bases from J, with 10 bases between. Germline-derived CDR1 and CDR2 are KGHSH and LQKENI. The CDR3 contains 15 residues. The CDR3 sequence: CASSPGAGDTGELFF. Here the CDR3 DNA reads TGTGCCAGCTCACCAGGAGCGGGCGACACCGGGGAGCTGTTTTTT.

The rearrangement links TRBV30 to TRBJ1-2; the match to TRBD1 covers 8 bases. V lost 0 bases and J lost 13; bases outside the gene matches: 10. Per the germline V gene, CDR1 is GTSNPN and CDR2 is SVGIG (reference sequence). The CDR3 spans 13 residues. This chain's CDR3 is CAWSVTSSQGATF. The CDR3 DNA reads as TGTGCCTGGAGTGTTACCAGTAGCCAGGGGGCCACCTTC.

The chain recombines TRBV30 with TRBJ2-7; 9 positions match TRBD2. The V gene's germline CDR1 is GTSNPN and CDR2 SVGIG (reference sequence). The CDR3 runs 17 residues. V trimming: 2 bases; J trimming: 0 bases; junction bases outside the gene matches: 11. In nucleotides, the CDR3 is TGTGCCTGGAGTACCCCGGGACTAGCAAGAAGCTCCTACGAGCAGTACTTC. This encodes CAWSTPGLARSSYEQYF. The full variable domain, rest sourced from reference TRBV30 and TRBJ2-7, is SQTIHQWPATLVQPVGSPLSLECTVEGTSNPNLYWYRQAAGRGLQLLFYSVGIGQISSEVPQNLSASRPQDRQFILSSKKLLLSDSGFYLCAWSTPGLARSSYEQYFGPGTRLTVT.